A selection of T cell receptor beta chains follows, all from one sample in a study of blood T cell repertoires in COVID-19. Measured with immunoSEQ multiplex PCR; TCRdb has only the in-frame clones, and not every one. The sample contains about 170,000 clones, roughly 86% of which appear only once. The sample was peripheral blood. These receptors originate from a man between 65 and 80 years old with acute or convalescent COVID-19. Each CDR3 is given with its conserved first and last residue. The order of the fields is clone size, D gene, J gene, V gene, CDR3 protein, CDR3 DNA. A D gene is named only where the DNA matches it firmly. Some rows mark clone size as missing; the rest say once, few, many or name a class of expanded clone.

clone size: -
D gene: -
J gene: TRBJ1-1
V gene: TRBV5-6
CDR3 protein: CASSIDPLEAFF
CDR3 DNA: TGTGCCAGCAGCATAGATCCACTTGAAGCTTTCTTT

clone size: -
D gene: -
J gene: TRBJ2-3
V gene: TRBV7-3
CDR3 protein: CASSLTAYTDTQYF
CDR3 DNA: TGTGCCAGCAGCTTAACCGCGTACACAGATACGCAGTATTTT

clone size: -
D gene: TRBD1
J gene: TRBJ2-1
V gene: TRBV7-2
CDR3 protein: CASSTTGSSSYNEQFF
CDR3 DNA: TGTGCCAGCAGCACGACAGGGTCGAGCTCCTACAATGAGCAGTTCTTC

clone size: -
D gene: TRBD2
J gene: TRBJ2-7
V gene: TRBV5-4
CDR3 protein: CASSPGLAATYEQYF
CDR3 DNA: TGTGCCAGCAGCCCGGGACTAGCGGCAACTTACGAGCAGTACTTC

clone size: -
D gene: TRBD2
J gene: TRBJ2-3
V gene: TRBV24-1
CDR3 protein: CATSVPGLASDTQYF
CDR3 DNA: TGTGCCACCAGTGTACCGGGACTAGCATCAGATACGCAGTATTTT

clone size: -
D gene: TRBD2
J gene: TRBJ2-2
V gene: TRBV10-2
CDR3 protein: CASFTSGGAPGELFF
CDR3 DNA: TGCGCCAGTTTTACTAGCGGGGGGGCCCCCGGGGAGCTGTTTTTT

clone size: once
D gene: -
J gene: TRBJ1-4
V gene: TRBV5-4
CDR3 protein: CASSLGAARGNEKLFF
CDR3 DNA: TGTGCCAGCAGCTTGGGAGCGGCCAGGGGAAATGAAAAACTGTTTTTT

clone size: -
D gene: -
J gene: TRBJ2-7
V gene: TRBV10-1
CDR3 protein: CASSPATGRQQYF
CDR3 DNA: TGCGCCAGCAGTCCCGCGACTGGCCGCCAGCAGTACTTC

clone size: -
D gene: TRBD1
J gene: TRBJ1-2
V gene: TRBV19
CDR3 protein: CASSIVGGGVYGYTF
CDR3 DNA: TGTGCCAGTAGTATAGTTGGAGGGGGCGTCTATGGCTACACCTTC

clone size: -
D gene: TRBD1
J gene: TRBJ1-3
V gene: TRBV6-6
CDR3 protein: CASSYQGAEGNTIYF
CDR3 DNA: TGTGCCAGCAGTTACCAGGGGGCAGAAGGAAACACCATATATTTT

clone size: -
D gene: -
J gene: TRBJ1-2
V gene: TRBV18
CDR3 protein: CASSPAGEGYTF
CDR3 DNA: TGTGCCAGCTCACCGGCAGGGGAAGGCTACACCTTC

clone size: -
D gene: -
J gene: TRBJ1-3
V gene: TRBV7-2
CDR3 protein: CASSEWTAFSGNTIYF
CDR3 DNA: TGTGCCAGCAGCGAATGGACAGCTTTCTCTGGAAACACCATATATTTT

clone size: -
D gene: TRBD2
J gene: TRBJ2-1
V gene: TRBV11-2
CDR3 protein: CASSRGGTSGTNEQFF
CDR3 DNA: TGTGCCAGCAGCCGGGGCGGGACTAGCGGGACTAATGAGCAGTTCTTC

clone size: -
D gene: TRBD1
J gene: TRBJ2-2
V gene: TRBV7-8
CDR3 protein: CASSIPTGEVTGELFF
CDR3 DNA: TGTGCCAGCAGCATCCCGACAGGGGAGGTCACCGGGGAGCTGTTTTTT

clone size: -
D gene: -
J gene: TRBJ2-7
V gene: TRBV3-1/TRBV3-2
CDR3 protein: CASSQTLSGNEQYF
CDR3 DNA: TGTGCCAGCAGCCAAACCCTATCAGGGAACGAGCAGTACTTC

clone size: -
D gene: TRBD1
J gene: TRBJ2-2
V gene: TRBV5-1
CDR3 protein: CASRTGAGTGELFF
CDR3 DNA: TGCGCCAGCAGGACAGGGGCGGGCACCGGGGAGCTGTTTTTT

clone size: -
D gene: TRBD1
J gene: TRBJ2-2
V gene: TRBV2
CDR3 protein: CASSLRRMTGGTGELFF
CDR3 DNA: TGTGCCAGCAGTTTAAGGAGGATGACAGGGGGCACCGGGGAGCTGTTTTTT

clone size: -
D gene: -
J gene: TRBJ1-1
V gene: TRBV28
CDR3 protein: CASSLRWRVNTEAFF
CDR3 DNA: TGTGCCAGCAGTTTAAGATGGAGGGTGAACACTGAAGCTTTCTTT

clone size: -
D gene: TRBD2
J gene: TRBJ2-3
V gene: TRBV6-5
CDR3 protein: CASTRLAGQSDTQYF
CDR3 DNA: TGTGCCAGCACCCGACTAGCGGGGCAATCAGATACGCAGTATTTT

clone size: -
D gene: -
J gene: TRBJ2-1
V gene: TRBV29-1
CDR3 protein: CSVARATEQFF
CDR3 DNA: TGCAGCGTTGCGAGGGCGACTGAGCAGTTCTTC

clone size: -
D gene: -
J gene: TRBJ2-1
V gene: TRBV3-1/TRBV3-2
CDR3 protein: CASSQELGYNEQFF
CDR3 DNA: TGTGCCAGCAGCCAAGAACTCGGGTACAATGAGCAGTTCTTC

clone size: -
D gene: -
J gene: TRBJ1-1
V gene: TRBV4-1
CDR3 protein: CASSPTPMNTEAFF
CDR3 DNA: TGCGCCAGCAGCCCCACGCCTATGAACACTGAAGCTTTCTTT

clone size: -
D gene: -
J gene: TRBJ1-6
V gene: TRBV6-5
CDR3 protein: CASSRKRDANSPLHF
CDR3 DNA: TGTGCCAGCAGTCGCAAGCGGGACGCCAATTCACCCCTCCACTTT

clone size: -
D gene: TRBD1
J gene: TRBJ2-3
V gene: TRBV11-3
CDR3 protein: CASSLQGADTQYF
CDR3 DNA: TGTGCCAGCAGCTTACAGGGGGCAGATACGCAGTATTTT

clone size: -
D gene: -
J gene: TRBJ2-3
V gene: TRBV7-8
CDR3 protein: CASSWGGGFDTQYF
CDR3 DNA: TGTGCCAGCAGCTGGGGAGGGGGTTTCGATACGCAGTATTTT

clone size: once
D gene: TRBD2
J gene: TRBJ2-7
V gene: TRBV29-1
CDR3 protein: CSVSGTTYEQYF
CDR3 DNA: TGCAGCGTCTCCGGGACTACCTACGAGCAGTACTTC

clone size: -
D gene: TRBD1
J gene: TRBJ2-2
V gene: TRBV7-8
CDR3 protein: CASSPSRMGDRLNTGELFF
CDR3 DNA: TGTGCCAGCAGCCCATCCCGTATGGGGGACAGATTGAACACCGGGGAGCTGTTTTTT

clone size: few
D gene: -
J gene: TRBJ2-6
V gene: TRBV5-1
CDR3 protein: CASSLYSGANVLTF
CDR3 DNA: TGCGCCAGCAGCTTGTATTCTGGGGCCAACGTCCTGACTTTC

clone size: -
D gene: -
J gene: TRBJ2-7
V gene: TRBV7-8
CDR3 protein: CASNPRGHTTYEQYF
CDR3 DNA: TGTGCCAGCAACCCGAGAGGCCACACAACCTACGAGCAGTACTTC

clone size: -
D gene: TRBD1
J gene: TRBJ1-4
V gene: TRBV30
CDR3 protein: CAWSSDRGKLFF
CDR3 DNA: TGTGCCTGGAGTTCGGACAGGGGGAAACTGTTTTTT

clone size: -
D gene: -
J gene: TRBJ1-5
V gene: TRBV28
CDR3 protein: CASSLREFYQPQHF
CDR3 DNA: TGTGCCAGCAGTCTCCGGGAATTTTATCAGCCCCAGCATTTT

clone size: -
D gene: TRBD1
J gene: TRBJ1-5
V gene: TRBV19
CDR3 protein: CASSTGTAITPQHF
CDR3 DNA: TGTGCCAGTAGTACCGGGACAGCTATCACACCCCAGCATTTT

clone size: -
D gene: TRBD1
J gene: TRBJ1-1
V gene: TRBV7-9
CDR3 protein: CASSFLLGRGDTEAFF
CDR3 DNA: TGTGCCAGCAGCTTTCTCCTAGGCAGGGGGGACACTGAAGCTTTCTTT

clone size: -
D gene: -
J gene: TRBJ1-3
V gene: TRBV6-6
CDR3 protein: CATHLRGTGNTIYF
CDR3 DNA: TGTGCCACCCACCTCCGGGGGACTGGAAACACCATATATTTT

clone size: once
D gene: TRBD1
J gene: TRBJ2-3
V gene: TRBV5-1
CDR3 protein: CASSLQPPFLGQGGTDTQYF
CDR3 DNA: TGCGCCAGCAGCTTGCAGCCGCCGTTCTTAGGACAGGGTGGCACAGATACGCAGTATTTT

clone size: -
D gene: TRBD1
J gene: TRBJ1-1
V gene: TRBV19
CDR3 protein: CASRDRGTGVNTEAFF
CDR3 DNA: TGTGCCAGTAGGGACAGGGGAACGGGGGTGAACACTGAAGCTTTCTTT

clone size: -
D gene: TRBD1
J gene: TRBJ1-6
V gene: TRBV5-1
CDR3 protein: CASSTGQGAANSPLHF
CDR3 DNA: TGCGCCAGCAGCACCGGACAGGGGGCGGCAAATTCACCCCTCCACTTT

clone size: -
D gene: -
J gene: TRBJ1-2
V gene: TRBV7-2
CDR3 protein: CASTVGGAMIDYGYTF
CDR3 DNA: TGTGCCAGCACCGTTGGGGGGGCAATGATAGACTATGGCTACACCTTC

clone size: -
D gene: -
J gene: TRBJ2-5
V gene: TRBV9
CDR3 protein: CASSGRGRLQETQYF
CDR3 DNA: TGTGCCAGCAGCGGGAGGGGCCGGCTCCAAGAGACCCAGTACTTC

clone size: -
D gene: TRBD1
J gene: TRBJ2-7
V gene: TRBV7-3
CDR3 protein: CASSGQGEYEQYF
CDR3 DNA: TGTGCCAGCAGCGGGCAGGGGGAATACGAGCAGTACTTC

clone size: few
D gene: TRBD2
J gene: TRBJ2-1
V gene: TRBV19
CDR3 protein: CASSTSGGRTYNEQFF
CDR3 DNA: TGTGCCAGTAGCACTAGCGGGGGGAGGACCTACAATGAGCAGTTCTTC

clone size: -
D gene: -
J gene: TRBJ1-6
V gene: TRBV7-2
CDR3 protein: CASRAGFNSPLHF
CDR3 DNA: TGTGCCAGCAGGGCCGGGTTTAATTCACCCCTCCACTTT

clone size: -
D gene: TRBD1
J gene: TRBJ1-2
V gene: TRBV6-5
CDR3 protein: CASRTPGQGAKGYTF
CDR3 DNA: TGTGCCAGCAGAACCCCGGGACAGGGGGCGAAGGGCTACACCTTC

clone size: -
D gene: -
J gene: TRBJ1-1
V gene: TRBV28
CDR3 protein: CASSLQGEAFF
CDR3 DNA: TGTGCCAGCAGTTTACAGGGAGAAGCTTTCTTT

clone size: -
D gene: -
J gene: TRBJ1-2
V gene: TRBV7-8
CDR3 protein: CASSPPGGGGYTF
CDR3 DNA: TGTGCCAGCAGCCCCCCGGGGGGTGGTGGCTACACCTTC

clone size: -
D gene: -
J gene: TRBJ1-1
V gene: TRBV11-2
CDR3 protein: CASSIDRRTTEAFF
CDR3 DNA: TGTGCCAGCAGCATCGACAGGAGGACCACTGAAGCTTTCTTT

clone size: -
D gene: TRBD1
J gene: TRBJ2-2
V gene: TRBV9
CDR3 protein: CASRRQGWGTGELFF
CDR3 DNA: TGTGCCAGCAGAAGACAGGGCTGGGGGACCGGGGAGCTGTTTTTT

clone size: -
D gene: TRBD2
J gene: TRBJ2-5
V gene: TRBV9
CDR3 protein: CASSVGLAGVPETQYF
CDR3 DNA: TGTGCCAGCAGCGTAGGCCTAGCGGGGGTCCCAGAGACCCAGTACTTC

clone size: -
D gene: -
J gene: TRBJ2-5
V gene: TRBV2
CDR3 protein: CASSGEAGLQETQYF
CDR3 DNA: TGTGCCAGCAGTGGGGAAGCGGGCCTCCAAGAGACCCAGTACTTC

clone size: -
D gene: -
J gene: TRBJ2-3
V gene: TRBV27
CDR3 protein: CASSLLAHITDTQYF
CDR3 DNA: TGTGCCAGCAGTTTACTGGCCCACATAACAGATACGCAGTATTTT

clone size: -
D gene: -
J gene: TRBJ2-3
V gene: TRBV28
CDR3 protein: CASSPHTGTDTQYF
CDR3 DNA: TGTGCCAGCAGCCCCCATACTGGCACAGATACGCAGTATTTT

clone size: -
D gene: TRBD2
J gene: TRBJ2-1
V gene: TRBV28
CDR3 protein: CATGLAGAPEQFF
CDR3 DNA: TGTGCCACGGGACTAGCGGGAGCCCCTGAGCAGTTCTTC

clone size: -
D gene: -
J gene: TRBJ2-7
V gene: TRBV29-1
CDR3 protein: CSGAGFDGEQYF
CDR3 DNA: TGCAGCGGGGCGGGTTTTGACGGAGAGCAGTACTTC

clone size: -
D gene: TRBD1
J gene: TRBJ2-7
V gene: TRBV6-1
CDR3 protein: CASSEWDRAYEQYF
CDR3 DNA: TGTGCCAGCAGTGAATGGGACAGGGCCTACGAGCAGTACTTC

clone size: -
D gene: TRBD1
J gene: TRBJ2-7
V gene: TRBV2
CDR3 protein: CASSAGTGLYEQYF
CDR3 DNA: TGTGCCAGCAGCGCCGGGACAGGGCTTTACGAGCAGTACTTC